Listed here are 9 T cell receptor beta chains from one sample, sequenced in a study of blood T cell repertoires in COVID-19 (TCRdb year 2020). The library relied on the immunoSEQ multiplex PCR assay. What TCRdb holds here is the immuneACCESS table cut down to in-frame rearrangements. Part of the clones is not present; checked against another copy, under half of the missing clones reflect an unresolved V gene, and the others are unexplained. The table for this sample lists approximately 120,000 clones; roughly 79% of them were counted only once. 20% to 25% of the sample rests with the top ten. Sequenced: peripheral blood. These receptors were obtained from a man of 80 years or more with acute or convalescent COVID-19.

The chain joins TRBV28 to TRBJ2-7; 11 bases align to TRBD1. V shed 5 bases, J shed 4 bases, and the junction held 4 bases outside the gene matches. The germline V gene has CDR1 MDHEN and CDR2 SYDVKM. The CDR3 totals 14 residues. CDR3 sequence (DNA): TGTGCCAGCAGTCCCGGGACAGGGGGGTACGAGCAGTACTTC. This codes for CASSPGTGGYEQYF.

The rearrangement joins TRBV18 to TRBJ2-7; 11 nucleotides line up with TRBD2. This CDR3 comprises 16 residues. V gave up 3 bases and J gave up 2 bases; unmatched junction bases: 6. Germline V gene data show CDR1 as KGHSH and CDR2 as LQKENI. CDR3 nucleotide sequence: TGTGCCAGCTCACCTTCACTAGCGGGGGAGCCCTACGAGCAGTACTTC. This gives the protein CASSPSLAGEPYEQYF. The full variable domain, completed using reference TRBV18 and TRBJ2-7, is NAGVMQNPRHLVRRRGQEARLRCSPMKGHSHVYWYRQLPEEGLKFMVYLQKENIIDESGMPKERFSAEFPKEGPSILRIQQVVRGDSAAYFCASSPSLAGEPYEQYFGPGTRLTVT.

The rearrangement joins TRBV14 to TRBJ2-7, with TRBD1 identical over 7 bases. Per germline, CDR1 SGHDN and CDR2 FVKESK. Trimming took 2 bases from V and 3 from J; bases not matched to a gene: 10. The CDR3 spans 16 residues. The CDR3 DNA reads TGTGCCAGCAGCCAAAACCCCGGGACAGAGTACTACGAGCAGTACTTC. Translation gives CASSQNPGTEYYEQYF.

V is TRBV19 and J is TRBJ1-2, with D uncertain. Germline V lookup: CDR1 LNHDA, CDR2 SQIVND (reference sequence). Trimming removed 3 bases at V and 8 bases at J, with 13 bases between. The CDR3 is made up of 13 amino acids. In DNA, the CDR3 is TGTGCCAGTAGTATTCCGGGAGCGTGGGGCTACACCTTC. It is translated as CASSIPGAWGYTF.

The chain couples TRBV27 to TRBJ2-2; possible D gene TRBD1, 6 bases. V was clipped by 6 bases and J by 7 bases, with 12 bases between them. The CDR3 loop spans 13 amino acids. Germline CDR1 and CDR2: MNHEY and SMNVEV (reference sequence). The CDR3 DNA reads as TGTGCCAGCAGATCCGGACAGTTCGGGGAGCTGTTTTTT. The encoded protein is CASRSGQFGELFF.

The chain has TRBV3-1 (or the pseudogene TRBV3-2) and TRBJ2-2; D not certain. This CDR3 has 16 amino acids. V gave up 1 base and J gave up 0 bases, with 9 bases separating them. The V gene's germline CDR1 is LGHDT and CDR2 YNNKEL (reference sequence). For the CDR3, the DNA is TGTGCCAGCAGCCAAGGAACTAACGCGAACACCGGGGAGCTGTTTTTT. This encodes CASSQGTNANTGELFF.

V usage is TRBV30 and J usage is TRBJ1-2, with TRBD1 as a possible D gene (5 bases). Germline CDR1 GTSNPN, CDR2 SVGIG (reference sequence). This CDR3 is 14 amino acids long. The V and J ends lost 0 bases and 8 bases respectively, with 16 bases between them. The CDR3 loop is CAWSVGPGRRGYTF. The CDR3 DNA follows: TGTGCCTGGAGTGTCGGTCCAGGGCGGCGGGGCTACACCTTC. The full variable domain, rest sourced from reference TRBV30 and TRBJ1-2, is SQTIHQWPATLVQPVGSPLSLECTVEGTSNPNLYWYRQAAGRGLQLLFYSVGIGQISSEVPQNLSASRPQDRQFILSSKKLLLSDSGFYLCAWSVGPGRRGYTFGSGTRLTVV.

J is TRBJ2-7 and V is TRBV27; 9 nucleotides match TRBD2. V shed 5 bases and J 5 bases; nucleotides not matched to a gene: 10. Looked up from germline, CDR1 is MNHEY and CDR2 is SMNVEV (reference sequence). There are 15 residues in the CDR3. The CDR3 sequence is CASSPSAGGPHEQYF. The CDR3 coding sequence is TGTGCCAGCAGTCCTTCGGCGGGGGGGCCCCACGAGCAGTACTTC.

The chain is built from TRBV6-1 and TRBJ1-2; no reliable D call. V dropped 2 bases and J dropped 3 bases, with 10 bases sitting between them. There are 14 residues in the CDR3. Germline V gene data show CDR1 as MNHNS and CDR2 as SASEGT. CDR3 in amino acids: CASSERRTYYGYTF. In nucleotides, the CDR3 is TGTGCCAGCAGTGAACGGAGGACTTACTATGGCTACACCTTC.